This TCR beta chain emerged from a study of cytomegalovirus exposure and HLA in healthy donors. Regarding the study as a whole: Investigators reported fewer than 200 TCR beta chains as tied to cytomegalovirus.

Concerning this clone itself: Its antigen is as yet unknown.

Here immunoSEQ multiplex PCR was the method, and the copy in TCRdb shows in-frame clones only, minus some. The repertoire has 150,000 to 200,000 clones, approximately 89% of them found once; the top ten carry roughly 7%. Trimming removed 7 bases at V and 4 bases at J, with 16 bases between. CDR3 length equals 14 residues. CDR1 MNHEY and CDR2 SVGAGI come from the germline V gene. The chain has TRBV6-5 and TRBJ1-1; D is possibly TRBD1 (6 bases). This sequence was found in a man aged 25-45 years in good health and CMV-seropositive. Material: PBMCs. The CDR3 region is CASIHRVGGTEAFF. The CDR3 DNA follows: TGTGCCAGCATTCACAGGGTTGGGGGCACTGAAGCTTTCTTT.